Listed here are 14 T cell receptor beta chains from one sample, sequenced in a study of blood T cell repertoires in COVID-19. The repertoire was sequenced with immunoSEQ multiplex PCR; TCRdb's copy has only in-frame clones and lacks some. The table has about 16,000 clones, just under 95% seen once. The source material was peripheral blood. Every receptor here comes from a human donor in a cohort sampled during active COVID-19.

The genes are TRBV7-8 and TRBJ2-7; perhaps TRBD1 as D (7 bases). V gave up 7 bases and J gave up 3 bases, with 19 bases separating them. This CDR3 contains 15 residues. CDR1 and CDR2 (germline): SGHVS, FQNEAQ. The DNA for the CDR3 is TGTGCCAGCACCCAGGGGGACTTTGGGGACTACGAGCAGTACTTC. Encoded protein: CASTQGDFGDYEQYF.

V and J are TRBV19 and TRBJ2-3; D perhaps matches TRBD2 (9 bases). CDR3 length: 17 amino acids. Trimming took off 6 bases at V and 2 bases at J, with 21 bases between the two ends. Germline V gene sequence: CDR1 LNHDA, CDR2 SQIVND (reference sequence). The CDR3 reads CASSLRGLAGTTDTQYF. For the CDR3, the DNA is TGTGCCAGTAGCCTCAGGGGGCTAGCGGGAACCACAGATACGCAGTATTTT. The full variable domain, rest sourced from reference TRBV19 and TRBJ2-3, is DGGITQSPKYLFRKEGQNVTLSCEQNLNHDAMYWYRQDPGQGLRLIYYSQIVNDFQKGDIAEGYSVSREKKESFPLTVTSAQKNPTAFYLCASSLRGLAGTTDTQYFGPGTRLTVL.

The chain links TRBV4-3 to TRBJ2-5, with a possible D match to TRBD2 (6 bases). This CDR3 comprises 19 residues. The V and J ends lost 3 bases and 5 bases respectively, with 28 bases between them. CDR1 LGHNA and CDR2 YSLEER come from the germline V gene. This CDR3 reads CASSHSLDVSEGYWETQYF. The DNA of the CDR3 is TGCGCCAGCAGCCATTCCCTGGACGTCTCGGAGGGTTACTGGGAGACCCAGTACTTC.

The V and J genes are TRBV10-3 and TRBJ2-2, with 9 bases that match TRBD1. The CDR3 has 15 amino acids. Germline V gives CDR1 ENHRY, CDR2 SYGVKD. The V gene end was trimmed by 4 bases and the J gene end by 6 bases; junction bases not matched to a gene: 6. CDR3 residues: CAISGDRASPGELFF. Here the CDR3 DNA reads TGTGCCATCAGTGGGGACAGGGCTTCTCCCGGGGAGCTGTTTTTT.

This clone was seen a handful of times. The rearrangement uses TRBV24-1 and TRBJ1-5; weak D call: TRBD1 (5 bases). CDR1 is KGHDR, CDR2 SFDVKD, per germline. The CDR3 runs to 13 residues. The V gene lost 9 bases and the J gene lost 3 bases, with 11 bases spanning the gap. As DNA, the CDR3 is TGTGCCACCTGTAGGGGCAACAATCAGCCCCAGCATTTT. Its protein product is CATCRGNNQPQHF.

V gene TRBV11-2 combines with J gene TRBJ1-3; D is perhaps TRBD1 (6 bases). The germline gives CDR1 SGHAT, CDR2 FQNNGV. The CDR3 consists of 17 residues. With 0 bases removed from V and 4 bases from J, the gap between germline ends came to 16 bases. The CDR3 sequence is CASSLDRSTGSGNTIYF. CDR3 nucleotide sequence: TGTGCCAGCAGCTTAGATCGGTCGACAGGTTCGGGAAACACCATATATTTT.

J is TRBJ1-2 and V is TRBV4-1, with D possibly matching TRBD1 (6 bases). In germline, CDR1 is MGHRA, CDR2 YSYEKL. The CDR3 runs 17 residues. Trimming removed 3 bases from V and 6 bases from J, with 23 bases in between. The CDR3 DNA reads TGCGCCAGCAGCCAGACAAGCCTCGGGGCAGGGGTGGATGGCTACACCTTC. It translates to CASSQTSLGAGVDGYTF.

This chain uses TRBV11-2 with TRBJ2-3; D unclear. The CDR3 has 12 amino acids. CDR1 SGHAT and CDR2 FQNNGV come from the germline V gene. The V and J ends lost 5 bases and 5 bases respectively, with 8 bases between them. The CDR3 DNA follows: TGTGCCAGCAGCCTCCCCGGAGATACGCAGTATTTT. Translation: CASSLPGDTQYF.

The chain employs TRBV7-6 and TRBJ1-1; D not resolved. CDR1 is SGHVS, CDR2 FNYEAQ, per germline. This CDR3 is 15 amino acids long. V lost 5 bases, J lost 2 bases, and 15 bases lay in between. For the CDR3, the DNA is TGTGCCAGCAGCCCGGGAGCGGGGATAAACACTGAAGCTTTCTTT. Its translation: CASSPGAGINTEAFF.

The rearrangement links TRBV9 to TRBJ2-3, with 10 bases identical to TRBD2. CDR3 length: 15 amino acids. Germline values: CDR1 SGDLS, CDR2 YYNGEE. V dropped 3 bases and J dropped 1; count of bases not matched to a gene: 2. CDR3 DNA sequence: TGTGCCAGCAGCGGCCTAGCGGGGGGCACAGATACGCAGTATTTT. It codes for CASSGLAGGTDTQYF.

The V gene is TRBV5-1, the J gene TRBJ2-5; no reliable D call. The CDR3 loop spans 13 amino acids. The ends were cut back, 0 bases at V and 5 bases at J, with 8 bases in the middle. CDR1 and CDR2 from the germline V gene are SGHRS and YFSETQ. The CDR3 DNA reads TGCGCCAGCAGCTTGGTTGTGCGGGAGACCCAGTACTTC. Protein sequence: CASSLVVRETQYF.

The chain combines TRBV15 with TRBJ2-3; D possibly corresponds to TRBD2 (6 bases). This CDR3 is 15 amino acids long. Trimming cost V 8 bases and J 2 bases, with 17 bases left between them. Germline V gene sequence: CDR1 LNHNV, CDR2 YYDKDF (reference sequence). The CDR3 sequence is CATGGSVPFTDTQYF. The CDR3 DNA follows: TGTGCCACCGGGGGGTCCGTCCCCTTCACAGATACGCAGTATTTT.

This clone came up once. The J gene is TRBJ2-5, the V gene TRBV5-1; perhaps TRBD1 as D (5 bases). V lost 2 bases and J lost 2, with 13 bases in between. The CDR3 contains 15 residues. The germline V gene has CDR1 SGHRS and CDR2 YFSETQ. CDR3 residues: CASSLNRQIQETQYF. CDR3 in DNA: TGCGCCAGCAGCTTAAATAGACAGATACAAGAGACCCAGTACTTC.

The CDR3 DNA sequence: TGTGCCAGCAGCTTAGCTCAGGGCGAGCAGTACTTC. Translating gives CASSLAQGEQYF. The J gene is TRBJ2-7, the V gene TRBV11-2, with D possibly being TRBD1 (5 bases). CDR3 length: 12 residues. Per the germline V gene, CDR1 is SGHAT and CDR2 is FQNNGV. V lost 1 base and J 6 bases, leaving 7 bases between the germline ends.